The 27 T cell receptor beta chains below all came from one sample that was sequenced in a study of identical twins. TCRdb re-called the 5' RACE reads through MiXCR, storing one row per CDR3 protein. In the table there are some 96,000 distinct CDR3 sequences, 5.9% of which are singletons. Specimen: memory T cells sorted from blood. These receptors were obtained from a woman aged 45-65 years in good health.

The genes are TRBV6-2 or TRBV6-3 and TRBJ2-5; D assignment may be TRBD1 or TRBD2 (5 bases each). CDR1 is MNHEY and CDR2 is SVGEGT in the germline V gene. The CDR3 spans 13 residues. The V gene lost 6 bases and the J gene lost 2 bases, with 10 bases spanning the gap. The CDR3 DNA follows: TGTGCCAGCAGCCAGGGACCGCAAGAGACCCAGTACTTC. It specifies CASSQGPQETQYF.

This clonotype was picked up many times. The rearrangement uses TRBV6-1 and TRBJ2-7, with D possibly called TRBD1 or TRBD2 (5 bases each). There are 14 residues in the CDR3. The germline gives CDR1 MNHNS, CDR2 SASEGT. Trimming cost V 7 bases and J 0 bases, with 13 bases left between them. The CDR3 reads CASIGASNSYEQYF. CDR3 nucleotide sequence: TGTGCCAGCATCGGGGCATCCAACTCCTACGAGCAGTACTTC.

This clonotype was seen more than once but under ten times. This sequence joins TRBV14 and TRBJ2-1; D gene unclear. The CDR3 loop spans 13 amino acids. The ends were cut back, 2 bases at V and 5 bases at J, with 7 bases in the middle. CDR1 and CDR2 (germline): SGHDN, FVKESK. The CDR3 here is CASSQFGNNEQFF. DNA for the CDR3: TGTGCCAGCAGCCAATTCGGAAACAATGAGCAGTTCTTC.

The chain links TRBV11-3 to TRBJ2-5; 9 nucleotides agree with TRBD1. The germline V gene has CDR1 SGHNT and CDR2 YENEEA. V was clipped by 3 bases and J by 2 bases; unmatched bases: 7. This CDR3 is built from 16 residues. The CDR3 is CASSFNDRGGQETQYF. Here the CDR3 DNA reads TGTGCCAGCAGCTTTAATGACAGGGGGGGGCAAGAGACCCAGTACTTC.

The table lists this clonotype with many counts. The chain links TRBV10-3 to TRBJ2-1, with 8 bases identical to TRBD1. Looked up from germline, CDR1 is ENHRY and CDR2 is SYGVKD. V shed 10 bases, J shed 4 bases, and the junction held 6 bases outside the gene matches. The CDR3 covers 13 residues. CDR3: CASGQGNYNEQFF. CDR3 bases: TGTGCCAGCGGACAGGGCAATTACAATGAGCAGTTCTTC.

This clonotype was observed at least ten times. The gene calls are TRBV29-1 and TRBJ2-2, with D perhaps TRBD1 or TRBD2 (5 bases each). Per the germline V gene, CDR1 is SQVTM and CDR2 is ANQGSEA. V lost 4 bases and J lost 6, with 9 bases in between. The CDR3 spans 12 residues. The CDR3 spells CSVASGPGELFF. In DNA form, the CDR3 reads TGCAGCGTTGCGTCGGGGCCCGGGGAGCTGTTTTTT.

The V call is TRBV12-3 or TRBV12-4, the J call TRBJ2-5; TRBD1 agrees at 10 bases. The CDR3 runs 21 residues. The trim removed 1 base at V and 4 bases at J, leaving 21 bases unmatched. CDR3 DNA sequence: TGTGCCAGCAGTTTAGTAGGGAAAGACCGGGACAGGGGCCAACCACGAGAGACCCAGTACTTC. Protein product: CASSLVGKDRDRGQPRETQYF.

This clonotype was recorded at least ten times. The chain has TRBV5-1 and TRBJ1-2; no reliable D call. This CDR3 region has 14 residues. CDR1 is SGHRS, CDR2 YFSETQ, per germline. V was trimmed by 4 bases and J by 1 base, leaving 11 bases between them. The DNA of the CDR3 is TGCGCCAGCAGCCATCGACTTAGTAACTATGGCTACACCTTC. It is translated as CASSHRLSNYGYTF.

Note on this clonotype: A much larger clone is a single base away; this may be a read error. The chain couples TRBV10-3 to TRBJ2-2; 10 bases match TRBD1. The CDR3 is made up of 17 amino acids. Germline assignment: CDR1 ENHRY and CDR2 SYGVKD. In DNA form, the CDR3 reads TGTCCCATCAGTGACGACAGGGGGCGGTCGAACACCGGGGAGCTGTTTTTT. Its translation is CPISDDRGRSNTGELFF.

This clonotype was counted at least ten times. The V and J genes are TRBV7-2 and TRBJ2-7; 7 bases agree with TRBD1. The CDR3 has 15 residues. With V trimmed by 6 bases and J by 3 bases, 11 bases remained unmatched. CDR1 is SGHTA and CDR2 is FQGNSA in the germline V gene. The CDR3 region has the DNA TGTGCCAGCAGGCAACCGGGACAGCTCGTCTACGAGCAGTACTTC. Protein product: CASRQPGQLVYEQYF. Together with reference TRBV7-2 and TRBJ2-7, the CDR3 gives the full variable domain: GAGVSQSPSNKVTEKGKDVELRCDPISGHTALYWYRQSLGQGLEFLIYFQGNSAPDKSGLPSDRFSAERTGGSVSTLTIQRTQQEDSAVYLCASRQPGQLVYEQYFGPGTRLTVT.

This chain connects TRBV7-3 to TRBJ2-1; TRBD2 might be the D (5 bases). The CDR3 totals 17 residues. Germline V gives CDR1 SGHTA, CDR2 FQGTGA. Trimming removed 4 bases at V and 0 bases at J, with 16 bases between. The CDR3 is CASSSLPSGLSYNEQFF. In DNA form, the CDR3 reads TGTGCCAGCAGCTCCCTCCCGAGCGGCCTCTCCTACAATGAGCAGTTCTTC.

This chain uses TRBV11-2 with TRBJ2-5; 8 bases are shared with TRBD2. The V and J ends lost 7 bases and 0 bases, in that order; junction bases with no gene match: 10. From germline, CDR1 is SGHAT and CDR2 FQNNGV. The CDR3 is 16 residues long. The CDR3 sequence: CASNPRGGQYQETQYF. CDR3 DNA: TGTGCCAGCAACCCACGGGGGGGTCAGTACCAAGAGACCCAGTACTTC.

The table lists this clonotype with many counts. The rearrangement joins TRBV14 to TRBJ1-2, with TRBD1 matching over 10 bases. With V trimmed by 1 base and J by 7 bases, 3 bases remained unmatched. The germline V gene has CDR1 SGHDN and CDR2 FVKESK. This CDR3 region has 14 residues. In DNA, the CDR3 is TGTGCCAGCAGCCAAGGACAGGGGGCCGGTGGCTACACCTTC. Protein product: CASSQGQGAGGYTF.

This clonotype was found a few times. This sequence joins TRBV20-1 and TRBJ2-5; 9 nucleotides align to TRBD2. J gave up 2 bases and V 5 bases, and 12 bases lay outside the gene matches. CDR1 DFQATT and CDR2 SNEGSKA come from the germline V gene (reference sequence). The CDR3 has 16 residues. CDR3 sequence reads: CSAGTLMAGGQETQYF. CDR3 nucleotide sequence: TGCAGTGCTGGTACCCTCATGGCGGGAGGGCAAGAGACCCAGTACTTC.

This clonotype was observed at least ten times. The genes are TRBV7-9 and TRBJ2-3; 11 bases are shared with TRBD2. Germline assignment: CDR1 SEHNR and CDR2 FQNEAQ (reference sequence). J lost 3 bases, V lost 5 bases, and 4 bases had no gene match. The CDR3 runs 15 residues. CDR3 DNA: TGTGCCAGCAGCCCCTTAGCGGGAGGGACAGATACGCAGTATTTT. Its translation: CASSPLAGGTDTQYF.

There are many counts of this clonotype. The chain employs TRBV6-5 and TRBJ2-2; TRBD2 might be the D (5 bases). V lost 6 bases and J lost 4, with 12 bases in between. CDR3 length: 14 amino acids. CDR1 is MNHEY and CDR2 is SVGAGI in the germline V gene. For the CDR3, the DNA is TGTGCCAGCAGGAGAGGGCAGGTCACCGGGGAGCTGTTTTTT. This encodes CASRRGQVTGELFF.

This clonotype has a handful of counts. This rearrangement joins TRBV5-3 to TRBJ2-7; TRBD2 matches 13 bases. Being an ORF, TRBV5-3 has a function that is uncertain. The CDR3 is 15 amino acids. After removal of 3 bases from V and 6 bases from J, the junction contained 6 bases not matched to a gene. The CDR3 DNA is TGTGCCAGAAGCTCGGTGGGGACTAGCGGGACCGAGCAGTACGTC. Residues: CARSSVGTSGTEQYV.

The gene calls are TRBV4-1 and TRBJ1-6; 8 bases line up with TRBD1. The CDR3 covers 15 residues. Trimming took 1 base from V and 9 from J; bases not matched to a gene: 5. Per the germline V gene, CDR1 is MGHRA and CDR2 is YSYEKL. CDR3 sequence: CASSQGDRSGSPLHF. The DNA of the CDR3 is TGCGCCAGCAGCCAAGGGGACAGGTCGGGTTCACCCCTCCACTTT.

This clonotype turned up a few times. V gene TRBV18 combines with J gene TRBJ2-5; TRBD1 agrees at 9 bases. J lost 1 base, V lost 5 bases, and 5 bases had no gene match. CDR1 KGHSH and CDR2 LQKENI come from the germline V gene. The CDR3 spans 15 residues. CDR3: CASSRDRASQETQYF. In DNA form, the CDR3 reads TGTGCCAGCTCAAGGGACAGGGCGTCCCAAGAGACCCAGTACTTC.

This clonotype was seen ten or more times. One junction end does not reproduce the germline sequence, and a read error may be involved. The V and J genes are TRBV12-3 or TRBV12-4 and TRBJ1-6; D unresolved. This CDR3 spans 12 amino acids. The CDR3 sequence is CASSLDVSSLHF. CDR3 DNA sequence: TGTGCCAGCAGTTTAGATGTTTCATCCCTCCACTTT.

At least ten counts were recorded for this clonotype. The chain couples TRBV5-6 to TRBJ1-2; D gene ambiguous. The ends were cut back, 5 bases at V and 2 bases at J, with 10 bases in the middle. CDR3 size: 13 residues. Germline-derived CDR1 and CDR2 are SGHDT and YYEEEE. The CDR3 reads CASSQDGNYGYTF. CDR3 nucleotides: TGTGCCAGCAGTCAGGACGGAAACTATGGCTACACCTTC.

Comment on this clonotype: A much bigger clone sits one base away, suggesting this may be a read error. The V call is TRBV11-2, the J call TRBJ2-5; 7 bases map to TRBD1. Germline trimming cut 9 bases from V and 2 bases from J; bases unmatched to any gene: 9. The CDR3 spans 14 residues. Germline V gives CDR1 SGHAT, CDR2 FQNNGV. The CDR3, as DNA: TGTGCCAGGAGGAAACTGGGACAGCAAGAGACCCAGTACTTC. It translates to CARRKLGQQETQYF.

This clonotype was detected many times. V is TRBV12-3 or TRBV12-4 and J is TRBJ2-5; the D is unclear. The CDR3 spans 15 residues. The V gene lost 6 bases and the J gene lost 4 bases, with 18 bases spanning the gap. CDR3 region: CASSPPAALGETQYF. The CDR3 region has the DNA TGTGCCAGCAGCCCCCCCGCTGCTCTGGGAGAGACCCAGTACTTC.

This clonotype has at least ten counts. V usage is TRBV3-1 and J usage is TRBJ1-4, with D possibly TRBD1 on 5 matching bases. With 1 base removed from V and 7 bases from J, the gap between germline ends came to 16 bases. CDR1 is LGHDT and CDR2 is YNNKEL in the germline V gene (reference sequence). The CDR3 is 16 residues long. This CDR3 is CASSQAFEGEGEKLFF. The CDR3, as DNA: TGTGCCAGCAGCCAAGCCTTTGAAGGGGAGGGTGAAAAACTGTTTTTT.

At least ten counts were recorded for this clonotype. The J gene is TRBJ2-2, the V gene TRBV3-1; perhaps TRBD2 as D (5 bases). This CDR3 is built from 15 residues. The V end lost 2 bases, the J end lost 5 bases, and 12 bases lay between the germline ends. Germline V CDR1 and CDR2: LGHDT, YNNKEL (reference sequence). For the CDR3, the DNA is TGTGCCAGCAGCCAAACACTAGGTAGAACCGGGGAGCTGTTTTTT. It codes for CASSQTLGRTGELFF.

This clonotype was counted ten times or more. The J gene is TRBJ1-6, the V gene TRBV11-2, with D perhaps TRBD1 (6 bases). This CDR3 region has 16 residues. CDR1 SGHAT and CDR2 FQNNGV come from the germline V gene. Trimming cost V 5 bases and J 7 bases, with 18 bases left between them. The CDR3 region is CASSVLAEDRNSPLHF. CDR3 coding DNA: TGTGCCAGCAGCGTCCTGGCCGAGGACAGAAATTCACCCCTCCACTTT.

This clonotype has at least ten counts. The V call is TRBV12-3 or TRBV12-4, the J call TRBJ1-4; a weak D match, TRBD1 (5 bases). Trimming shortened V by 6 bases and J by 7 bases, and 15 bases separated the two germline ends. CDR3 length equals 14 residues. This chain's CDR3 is CASSPGGEGEKLFF. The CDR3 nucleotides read TGTGCCAGCAGCCCGGGAGGGGAGGGTGAAAAACTGTTTTTT.